This T cell receptor (beta chain) was recovered during a study of prognosis after radiotherapy for stage I lung cancer. The sample holds many counts of this clonotype. A read error may produce the germline difference seen at one junction end. The germline V gene encodes CDR1 MNHNS and CDR2 SASEGT. The CDR3 consists of 13 residues. TCR beta CDR3 was amplified from genomic DNA by two-round multiplex PCR. Primers (each specific to one TRBV or TRBJ gene) were used in first-round PCR. MiXCR, applied by TCRdb to the multiplex PCR reads, yields one record per CDR3 protein. In the table there are tens of thousands of distinct CDR3 sequences, 24% of which are singletons.

The rearrangement joins TRBV6-1 to TRBJ2-5; 10 bases are shared with TRBD1. This clonotype was obtained from a donor over 45 with non-small cell lung cancer. The specimen comprised PBMCs, sampled before or after stereotactic body radiation therapy (not recorded which). CDR3 nucleotides: TGTGCCACCCTGGGACAGGGGCAAGTGACCCAGTACTTC. The encoded protein is CATLGQGQVTQYF.